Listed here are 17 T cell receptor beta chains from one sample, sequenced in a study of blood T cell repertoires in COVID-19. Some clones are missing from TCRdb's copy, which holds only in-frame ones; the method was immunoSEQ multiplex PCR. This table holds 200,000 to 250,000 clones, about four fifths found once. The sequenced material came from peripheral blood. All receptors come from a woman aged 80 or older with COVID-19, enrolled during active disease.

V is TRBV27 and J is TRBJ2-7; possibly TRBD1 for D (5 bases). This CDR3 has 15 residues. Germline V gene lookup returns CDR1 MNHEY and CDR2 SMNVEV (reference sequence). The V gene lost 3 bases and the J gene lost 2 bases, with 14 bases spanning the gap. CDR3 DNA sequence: TGTGCCAGCAGTTTCAAGGGGAAGGGCACCTACGAGCAGTACTTC. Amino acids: CASSFKGKGTYEQYF.

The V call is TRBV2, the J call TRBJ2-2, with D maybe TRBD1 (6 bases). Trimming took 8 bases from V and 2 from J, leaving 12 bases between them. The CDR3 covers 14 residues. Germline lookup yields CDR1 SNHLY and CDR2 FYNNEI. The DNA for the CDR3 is TGTGCCAGCCTGAGGGGACACAACACCGGGGAGCTGTTTTTT. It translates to CASLRGHNTGELFF.

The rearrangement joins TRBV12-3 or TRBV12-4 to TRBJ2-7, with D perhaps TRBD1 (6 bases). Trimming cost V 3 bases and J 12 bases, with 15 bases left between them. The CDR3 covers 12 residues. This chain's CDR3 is CASSLPAGRGYF. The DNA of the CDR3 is TGTGCCAGCAGTTTGCCAGCAGGCAGGGGGTACTTC.

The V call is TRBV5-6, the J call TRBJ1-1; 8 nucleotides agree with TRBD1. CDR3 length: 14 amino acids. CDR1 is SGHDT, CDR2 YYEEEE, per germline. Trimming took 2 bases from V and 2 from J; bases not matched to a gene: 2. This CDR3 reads CASSLPGGNTEAFF. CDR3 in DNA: TGTGCCAGCAGCTTACCAGGGGGCAACACTGAAGCTTTCTTT.

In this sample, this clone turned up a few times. The CDR3 region is CASSFTGTRQETQYF. DNA of the CDR3: TGCGCCAGCAGCTTTACCGGGACTAGACAAGAGACCCAGTACTTC. The chain couples TRBV5-1 to TRBJ2-5; the match to TRBD2 covers 8 bases. After removal of 2 bases from V and 2 bases from J, the junction contained 5 bases not matched to a gene. Germline loops: CDR1 SGHRS, CDR2 YFSETQ. This CDR3 has 15 amino acids.

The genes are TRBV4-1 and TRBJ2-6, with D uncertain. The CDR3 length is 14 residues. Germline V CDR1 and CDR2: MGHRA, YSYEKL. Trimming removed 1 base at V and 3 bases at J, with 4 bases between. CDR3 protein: CASSQAGGANVLTF. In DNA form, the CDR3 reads TGCGCCAGCAGCCAAGCCGGTGGGGCCAACGTCCTGACTTTC.

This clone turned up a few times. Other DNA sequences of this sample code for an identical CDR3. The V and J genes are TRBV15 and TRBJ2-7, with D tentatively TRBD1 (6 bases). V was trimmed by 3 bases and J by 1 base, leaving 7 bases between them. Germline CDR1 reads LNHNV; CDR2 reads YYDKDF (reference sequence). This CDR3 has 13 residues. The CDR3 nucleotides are TGTGCCACCAGCAGGGACAGATCCTACGAGCAGTACTTC. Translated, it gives CATSRDRSYEQYF.

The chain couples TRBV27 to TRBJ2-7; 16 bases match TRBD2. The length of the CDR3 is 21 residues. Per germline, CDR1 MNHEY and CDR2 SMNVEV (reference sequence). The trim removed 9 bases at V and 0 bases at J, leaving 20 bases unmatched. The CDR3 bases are TGTGCCAGTTCAGATTCGAGCGGGACTAGCGGGAGGGCCCTCCCCTCCTACGAGCAGTACTTC. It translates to CASSDSSGTSGRALPSYEQYF.

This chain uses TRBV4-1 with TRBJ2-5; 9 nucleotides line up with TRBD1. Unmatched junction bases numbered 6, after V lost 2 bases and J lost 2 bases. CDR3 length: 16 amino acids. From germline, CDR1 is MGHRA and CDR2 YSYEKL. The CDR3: CASSQKGTGSQETQYF. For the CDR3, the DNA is TGCGCCAGCAGCCAAAAGGGGACAGGGAGTCAAGAGACCCAGTACTTC.

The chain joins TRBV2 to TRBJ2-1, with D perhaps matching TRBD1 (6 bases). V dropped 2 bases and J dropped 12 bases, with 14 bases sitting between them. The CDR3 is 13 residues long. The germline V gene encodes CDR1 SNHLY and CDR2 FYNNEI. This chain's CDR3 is CASSETKTGAQFF. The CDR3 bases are TGTGCCAGCAGTGAAACAAAGACAGGTGCGCAGTTCTTC. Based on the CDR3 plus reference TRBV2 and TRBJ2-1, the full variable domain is EPEVTQTPSHQVTQMGQEVILRCVPISNHLYFYWYRQILGQKVEFLVSFYNNEISEKSEIFDDQFSVERPDGSNFTLKIRSTKLEDSAMYFCASSETKTGAQFFGPGTRLTVL.

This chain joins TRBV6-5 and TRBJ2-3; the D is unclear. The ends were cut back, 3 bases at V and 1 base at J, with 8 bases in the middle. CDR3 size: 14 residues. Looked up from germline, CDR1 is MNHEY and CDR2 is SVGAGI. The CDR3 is CASSYDWGTDTQYF. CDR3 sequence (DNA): TGTGCCAGCAGTTATGACTGGGGCACAGATACGCAGTATTTT.

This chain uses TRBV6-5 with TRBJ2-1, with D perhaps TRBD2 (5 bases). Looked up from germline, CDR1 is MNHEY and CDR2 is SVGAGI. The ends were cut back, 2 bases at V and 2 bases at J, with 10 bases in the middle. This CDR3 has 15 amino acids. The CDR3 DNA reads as TGTGCCAGCAGTTACCAAGCGGCCACCTACAATGAGCAGTTCTTC. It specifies CASSYQAATYNEQFF.

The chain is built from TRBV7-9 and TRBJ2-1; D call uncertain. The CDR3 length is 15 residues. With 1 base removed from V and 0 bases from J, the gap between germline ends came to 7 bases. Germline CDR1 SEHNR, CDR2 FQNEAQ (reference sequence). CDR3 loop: CASSLDGGSYNEQFF. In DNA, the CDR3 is TGTGCCAGCAGCTTAGACGGTGGCTCCTACAATGAGCAGTTCTTC.

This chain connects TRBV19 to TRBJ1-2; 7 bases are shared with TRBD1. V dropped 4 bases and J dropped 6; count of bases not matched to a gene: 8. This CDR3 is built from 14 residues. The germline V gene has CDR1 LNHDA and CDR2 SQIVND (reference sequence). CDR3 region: CASSTQDRIHGYTF. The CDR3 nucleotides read TGTGCCAGTAGTACTCAGGACAGGATACATGGCTACACCTTC.

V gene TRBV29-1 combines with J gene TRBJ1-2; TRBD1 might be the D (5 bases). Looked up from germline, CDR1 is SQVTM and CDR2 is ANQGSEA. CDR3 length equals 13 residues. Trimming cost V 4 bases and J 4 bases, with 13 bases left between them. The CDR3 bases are TGCAGCGTTGGCGGGGCACGACTCTATGGCTACACCTTC. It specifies CSVGGARLYGYTF.

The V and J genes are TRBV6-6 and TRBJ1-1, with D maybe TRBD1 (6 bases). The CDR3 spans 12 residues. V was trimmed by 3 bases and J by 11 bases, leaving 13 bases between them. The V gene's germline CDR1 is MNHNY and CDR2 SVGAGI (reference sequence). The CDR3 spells CASSYRDRLAFF. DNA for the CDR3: TGTGCCAGCAGTTATAGAGACAGGTTGGCTTTCTTT.

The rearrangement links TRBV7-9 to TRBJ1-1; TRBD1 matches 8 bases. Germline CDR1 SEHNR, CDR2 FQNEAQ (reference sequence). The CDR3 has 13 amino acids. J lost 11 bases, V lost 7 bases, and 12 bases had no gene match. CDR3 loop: CASTPSGQGEAFF. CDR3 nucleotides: TGTGCCAGCACCCCATCAGGACAGGGAGAGGCTTTCTTT.